A single sample is the source of the 20 T cell receptor beta chains below, sequenced in a study of T cell responses to AZD1222 COVID-19 vaccine. Some clones are missing from TCRdb's copy, which holds only in-frame ones; the method was immunoSEQ multiplex PCR. The sample yields about 150,000 clones, more than 70% seen once. This specimen consisted of peripheral blood, obtained on day 0 of AZD1222 vaccination. These receptors came from an adult in good health.

This clone appeared once. The gene calls are TRBV3-1 (or the pseudogene TRBV3-2) and TRBJ1-1; a possible D gene is TRBD1 (5 bases). V was shortened by 1 base and J by 7 bases, with 7 bases between the two germline ends. The CDR3 is 12 residues long. Germline V lookup: CDR1 LGHDT, CDR2 YNNKEL (reference sequence). The CDR3 DNA reads TGTGCCAGCAGCCAAGTTACAGGTGAAGCTTTCTTT. It is translated as CASSQVTGEAFF.

The genes are TRBV28 and TRBJ1-2; 9 bases agree with TRBD1. CDR1 MDHEN and CDR2 SYDVKM come from the germline V gene. The CDR3 runs 13 residues. Losses at the gene ends were 6 bases for V and 4 bases for J; bases not matched to a gene: 3. The CDR3 region is CASRTGGIYGYTF. The CDR3 DNA reads TGTGCCAGCAGGACAGGGGGAATCTATGGCTACACCTTC.

The chain has TRBV9 and TRBJ2-7; D gene uncertain. The CDR3 spans 14 residues. Germline CDR1 SGDLS, CDR2 YYNGEE. The germline V and J ends were trimmed by 4 bases and 6 bases, with 17 bases remaining between them. The CDR3: CASSSGPSFAEQYF. The CDR3 nucleotides read TGTGCCAGCAGCTCGGGCCCATCATTCGCCGAGCAGTACTTC.

The V gene is TRBV9, the J gene TRBJ2-1; the D gene could be TRBD1 or TRBD2 (5 bases each). V was pared by 6 bases and J by 5 bases, with 12 bases between. This CDR3 region has 13 residues. Germline CDR1 is SGDLS and CDR2 is YYNGEE. The CDR3: CASKSGTDNEQFF. The CDR3 region has the DNA TGTGCCAGCAAATCCGGGACCGACAATGAGCAGTTCTTC.

This chain connects TRBV6-5 to TRBJ1-5; a possible D gene is TRBD1 (6 bases). The CDR3 runs to 14 residues. Trimming cost V 0 bases and J 6 bases, with 9 bases left between them. The germline gives CDR1 MNHEY, CDR2 SVGAGI. The CDR3 DNA follows: TGTGCCAGCAGTTACTCGGGGGCTGGTCAGCCCCAGCATTTT. Translation: CASSYSGAGQPQHF.

The chain is built from TRBV6-5 and TRBJ1-2, with 9 positions matching TRBD1. In germline, CDR1 is MNHEY, CDR2 SVGAGI. The length of the CDR3 is 13 residues. V lost 9 bases and J lost 5; bases outside the gene matches: 7. The CDR3 reads CASSGTGRYGYTF. CDR3 DNA: TGTGCCAGTTCCGGGACAGGGAGATATGGCTACACCTTC.

The chain combines TRBV7-3 with TRBJ1-2, with TRBD1 matching over 8 bases. Unmatched junction bases numbered 9, after V lost 4 bases and J lost 11 bases. Germline lookup yields CDR1 SGHTA and CDR2 FQGTGA. The CDR3 runs 13 residues. The CDR3, as DNA: TGTGCCAGCAGCTCATCCGGGACAGGAGGTTACACCTTC. Translation gives CASSSSGTGGYTF.

The rearrangement uses TRBV6-2 or TRBV6-3 and TRBJ2-6; D not resolved. Germline values: CDR1 MNHEY, CDR2 SVGEGT. The CDR3 contains 17 residues. The V gene lost 2 bases and the J gene lost 0 bases, with 11 bases spanning the gap. The CDR3 bases are TGTGCCAGCAGTTACGGGTCTACTTTCTCTGGGGCCAACGTCCTGACTTTC. This gives the protein CASSYGSTFSGANVLTF.

This clone was seen just once. The chain carries TRBV4-1 and TRBJ1-1; D is ambiguous. CDR3 length: 12 amino acids. The germline gives CDR1 MGHRA, CDR2 YSYEKL. Trimming removed 0 bases at V and 11 bases at J, with 10 bases between. For the CDR3, the DNA is TGCGCCAGCAGCCAAGATAATCTTTGGGCTTTCTTT. Its translation: CASSQDNLWAFF.

The chain employs TRBV4-3 and TRBJ1-6, with a tentative D call TRBD1 (5 bases). CDR3 length: 13 residues. Germline loops: CDR1 LGHNA, CDR2 YSLEER. The V and J ends lost 0 bases and 13 bases respectively, with 10 bases between them. Here the CDR3 DNA reads TGCGCCAGCAGCCAAGATGTTGGGGCTCCCCTCCACTTT. Translation gives CASSQDVGAPLHF.

This chain uses TRBV2 with TRBJ2-3, with unresolved D. The CDR3 has 17 residues. The ends were cut back, 6 bases at V and 4 bases at J, with 23 bases in the middle. In germline, CDR1 is SNHLY, CDR2 FYNNEI. CDR3 DNA: TGTGCCAGCAGGGTTCTGGGCTTAGCTGGGAATGCAGATACGCAGTATTTT. It specifies CASRVLGLAGNADTQYF.

The V and J genes are TRBV5-1 and TRBJ2-7, with a possible D match to TRBD1 (6 bases). Germline assignment: CDR1 SGHRS and CDR2 YFSETQ. CDR3 length equals 12 residues. Trimming cost V 5 bases and J 2 bases, with 8 bases left between them. CDR3 sequence (DNA): TGCGCCAGCAGACAGGGACCCTACGAGCAGTACTTC. This encodes CASRQGPYEQYF.

The chain couples TRBV11-2 to TRBJ1-5; D is unclear. Per germline, CDR1 SGHAT and CDR2 FQNNGV. Trimming took 0 bases from V and 5 from J, leaving 11 bases between them. The CDR3 contains 15 residues. This CDR3 is CASSLDGGYDQPQHF. In nucleotides, the CDR3 is TGTGCCAGCAGCTTAGATGGAGGGTACGATCAGCCCCAGCATTTT.

The V call is TRBV5-1, the J call TRBJ2-3, with 9 positions matching TRBD2. The CDR3 is made up of 18 amino acids. V dropped 4 bases and J dropped 8; count of bases not matched to a gene: 20. Per the germline V gene, CDR1 is SGHRS and CDR2 is YFSETQ. CDR3 amino acids: CASSEYQTSGTGGGTQYF. For the CDR3, the DNA is TGCGCCAGCAGCGAATACCAGACTAGCGGCACAGGAGGAGGTACGCAGTATTTT.

The rearrangement uses TRBV6-5 and TRBJ1-2; unclear D gene. The CDR3 has 13 residues. The germline V gene encodes CDR1 MNHEY and CDR2 SVGAGI. The V end lost 0 bases, the J end lost 11 bases, and 13 bases lay between the germline ends. The CDR3 is CASSYSTRSGYTF. CDR3 coding DNA: TGTGCCAGCAGTTACTCGACGCGGTCTGGGTACACCTTC.

The chain employs TRBV28 and TRBJ1-5, with D unresolved. The CDR3 spans 15 residues. The germline CDR1 and CDR2 sequences are MDHEN and SYDVKM. V was pared by 3 bases and J by 1 base, with 10 bases between. CDR3 DNA sequence: TGTGCCAGCAGTTTGAGTCTTGGGAGCAATCAGCCCCAGCATTTT. Protein sequence: CASSLSLGSNQPQHF.

The genes are TRBV28 and TRBJ2-7, with D hard to call. The CDR3 is 12 amino acids. Trimming removed 6 bases at V and 2 bases at J, with 8 bases between. Germline assignment: CDR1 MDHEN and CDR2 SYDVKM. CDR3 residues: CASSPDTYEQYF. CDR3 sequence (DNA): TGTGCCAGCAGCCCTGACACCTACGAGCAGTACTTC.

This chain links TRBV14 with TRBJ1-1; D possibly corresponds to TRBD1 (6 bases). The CDR3 consists of 15 residues. CDR1 is SGHDN and CDR2 is FVKESK in the germline V gene. Deletions cut 4 bases from V and 0 bases from J, with 12 bases between. CDR3 protein: CASSPRAGVNTEAFF. DNA of the CDR3: TGTGCCAGCAGCCCACGGGCAGGGGTGAACACTGAAGCTTTCTTT.

The genes are TRBV5-1 and TRBJ2-1; 9 bases fit TRBD2. The CDR3 is 14 amino acids. V lost 0 bases, J lost 8 bases, and 3 bases stayed unmatched. Germline V lookup: CDR1 SGHRS, CDR2 YFSETQ. CDR3 sequence (DNA): TGCGCCAGCAGCTTGGCCGGGACTAGCTATGAGCAGTTCTTC. Residues: CASSLAGTSYEQFF.

The J gene is TRBJ1-2, the V gene TRBV6-5; TRBD1 is a possible D gene (5 bases). The CDR3 contains 14 residues. Deletions cut 8 bases from V and 0 bases from J, with 13 bases between. CDR1 is MNHEY and CDR2 is SVGAGI in the germline V gene. The chain's CDR3 is CASGRGDANYGYTF. As DNA, the CDR3 is TGTGCCAGCGGCCGGGGGGACGCTAACTATGGCTACACCTTC.